One sample yielded the 31 T cell receptor beta chains listed below, sequenced in a study of T cells after yellow fever vaccination (dated by TCRdb to about 2019). The sample's treatment or condition label, in plain terms: live attenuated yellow fever vaccine strain. Receptor amplification or capture employed 5' RACE. Sequencer: Illumina NovaSeq 6000. Through fastp at Q25 and MiXCR, TCRdb rebuilt clones from the public reads, retaining in-frame beta chains. Rows with one shared CDR3 protein collapse into an entry with the most common genes and DNA. The sample includes over 250,000 distinct CDR3 sequences, with over 4% observed a single time. 20% to 25% of the sample comes from the top ten. This specimen was PBMCs, taken 5 days after the yellow fever booster vaccination. These receptors originate from a man aged 18 to 30 who received the YFV17D yellow fever vaccine.

In its sample, this clonotype was seen a few times. This chain joins TRBV28 and TRBJ2-5, with unresolved D. There are 14 residues in the CDR3. Trimming removed 2 bases from V and 7 bases from J, with 14 bases in between. Per germline, CDR1 MDHEN and CDR2 SYDVKM. The CDR3 protein is CASSLGPTSVTQYF. The CDR3 DNA sequence: TGTGCCAGCAGTTTAGGACCCACAAGTGTGACCCAGTACTTC.

This clonotype was detected ten times or more. The rearrangement links TRBV12-3 or TRBV12-4 to TRBJ2-3; weak D call: TRBD2 (6 bases). Trimming cost V 2 bases and J 2 bases, with 11 bases left between them. This CDR3 has 15 amino acids. The CDR3 loop is CASSLWGDATDTQYF. The CDR3 DNA sequence: TGTGCCAGCAGTTTATGGGGGGACGCCACAGATACGCAGTATTTT.

This chain connects TRBV7-9 to TRBJ2-7; 9 bases match TRBD1. The CDR3 consists of 14 residues. Germline V gene lookup returns CDR1 SEHNR and CDR2 FQNEAQ (reference sequence). V gave up 3 bases and J gave up 4 bases; unmatched junction bases: 4. CDR3: CASSFGQGTYEQYF. As DNA, the CDR3 is TGTGCCAGCAGCTTCGGACAGGGGACTTACGAGCAGTACTTC.

The table lists this clonotype with many counts. The gene calls are TRBV6-4 and TRBJ2-3; no reliable D call. Germline CDR1 reads MRHNA; CDR2 reads SNTAGT. The CDR3 has 14 residues. The ends were cut back, 8 bases at V and 0 bases at J, with 12 bases in the middle. The CDR3 loop reads CASRAAPSTDTQYF. DNA of the CDR3: TGTGCCAGCCGGGCGGCCCCTAGCACAGATACGCAGTATTTT.

The sample holds a few counts of this clonotype. The chain employs TRBV6-5 and TRBJ2-1, with unresolved D. The CDR3 extends over 14 amino acids. Germline V lookup: CDR1 MNHEY, CDR2 SVGAGI. The V end was cut by 6 bases, the J end by 5 bases, with 14 bases between. DNA for the CDR3: TGTGCCAGCAGCATATTTACGGCGGACAATGAGCAGTTCTTC. As protein: CASSIFTADNEQFF.

This clonotype has more than one count but fewer than ten. The chain links TRBV11-2 to TRBJ1-1; the D is unclear. The CDR3 consists of 14 residues. Germline assignment: CDR1 SGHAT and CDR2 FQNNGV. V lost 8 bases, J lost 1 base, and 14 bases lay in between. CDR3 in DNA: TGTGCCAGCTGGGTCGGAGCAGCGAACACTGAAGCTTTCTTT. Its translation is CASWVGAANTEAFF.

The V gene is TRBV4-3, the J gene TRBJ2-3, with unresolved D. V was cut by 0 bases and J by 3 bases, with 7 bases left in between. Looked up from germline, CDR1 is LGHNA and CDR2 is YSLEER. The CDR3 spans 14 residues. The CDR3 spells CASSQEWATDTQYF. CDR3 coding DNA: TGCGCCAGCAGCCAAGAGTGGGCGACAGATACGCAGTATTTT.

This sequence joins TRBV5-1 and TRBJ2-7; the D call may be TRBD1 or TRBD2 (6 bases each). V gave up 2 bases and J gave up 5 bases, with 11 bases separating them. The germline V gene encodes CDR1 SGHRS and CDR2 YFSETQ. The CDR3 contains 13 residues. CDR3 bases: TGCGCCAGCAGCTTAACGGGGGCAAACGAGCAGTACTTC. Its protein product is CASSLTGANEQYF.

The chain combines TRBV2 with TRBJ2-1; the match to TRBD1 covers 9 bases. The CDR3 is 14 residues long. Germline V gene sequence: CDR1 SNHLY, CDR2 FYNNEI. V lost 6 bases and J lost 8; bases outside the gene matches: 8. The CDR3 DNA reads TGTGCCAGCAGCAAATTACAGGGGGCAGATGAGCAGTTCTTC. Translation gives CASSKLQGADEQFF.

The genes are TRBV11-1 and TRBJ1-2; a possible D gene is TRBD1 (5 bases). V lost 3 bases and J 3 bases, leaving 8 bases between the germline ends. CDR3 length: 13 residues. CDR1 and CDR2 from the germline V gene are SGHAT and FQDESV (reference sequence). CDR3 sequence: CASSLGRYYGYTF. In nucleotides, the CDR3 is TGTGCCAGCAGCTTGGGACGGTACTATGGCTACACCTTC.

This clonotype came up a few times. The chain employs TRBV4-1 and TRBJ2-7, with TRBD1 as a possible D gene (6 bases). The CDR3 is 15 residues long. V was clipped by 1 base and J by 4 bases, with 14 bases between them. CDR1 and CDR2 (germline): MGHRA, YSYEKL. CDR3 sequence reads: CASSQGLQGIYEQYV. The CDR3 nucleotides are TGCGCCAGCAGCCAAGGTCTACAGGGCATTTACGAGCAGTACGTC.

This clonotype has ten or more counts. CDR3: CASSLQGRVTDTQYF. CDR3 DNA sequence: TGCGCCAGCAGCCTCCAGGGGCGAGTCACAGATACGCAGTATTTT. The chain recombines TRBV5-1 with TRBJ2-3, with TRBD1 as a possible D gene (6 bases). The CDR3 runs 15 residues. V lost 4 bases to trimming and J lost 2 bases, with 14 bases between them. The germline V gene encodes CDR1 SGHRS and CDR2 YFSETQ.

In its sample, this clonotype was seen many times. V and J are TRBV7-2 and TRBJ2-7; D perhaps matches TRBD2 (7 bases). The V gene's germline CDR1 is SGHTA and CDR2 FQGNSA. The CDR3 contains 13 residues. V shed 3 bases and J shed 6 bases, with 12 bases lying between them. This CDR3 is CASSFTGGLEQYF. DNA of the CDR3: TGTGCCAGCAGCTTTACGGGGGGCCTCGAGCAGTACTTC.

Only a few counts were recorded for this clonotype. This chain joins TRBV4-3 and TRBJ1-5; 8 bases line up with TRBD1. J gave up 9 bases and V 0 bases, and 7 bases lay outside the gene matches. The CDR3 is 15 amino acids. The V gene's germline CDR1 is LGHNA and CDR2 YSLEER. CDR3 bases: TGCGCCAGCAGCCAAGACAGGGGGCCCCCGTGGCCCCAGCATTTT. The encoded protein is CASSQDRGPPWPQHF.

CDR3 sequence: CASSGISGDEQFF. The CDR3 bases are TGTGCCAGCAGCGGGATTAGCGGGGATGAGCAGTTCTTC. J is TRBJ2-1 and V is TRBV5-4; 8 positions match TRBD2. Germline V CDR1 and CDR2: SGHNT, YYREEE (reference sequence). J lost 8 bases, V lost 4 bases, and 5 bases had no gene match. CDR3 size: 13 residues.

V usage is TRBV7-8 and J usage is TRBJ1-1; 7 nucleotides align to TRBD1. Germline trimming cut 2 bases from V and 4 bases from J; bases unmatched to any gene: 10. The CDR3 runs to 16 residues. From germline, CDR1 is SGHVS and CDR2 FQNEAQ. CDR3 bases: TGTGCCAGCAGCTTATACGGGACAGCGTCAGGCACTGAAGCTTTCTTT. It is translated as CASSLYGTASGTEAFF.

This clonotype occurred a few times. The chain has TRBV4-2 and TRBJ2-5, with D possibly being TRBD2 (5 bases). The CDR3 has 15 residues. Per the germline V gene, CDR1 is LGHNA and CDR2 is YNFKEQ. V was cut by 0 bases and J by 5 bases, with 13 bases left in between. CDR3 amino acids: CASSQDLRGWETQYF. Here the CDR3 DNA reads TGTGCCAGCAGCCAAGATCTACGGGGTTGGGAGACCCAGTACTTC.

This clonotype was counted only a few times. The chain links TRBV5-1 to TRBJ2-2, with 7 nucleotides matching TRBD2. The CDR3 contains 17 residues. Germline V gives CDR1 SGHRS, CDR2 YFSETQ. V was clipped by 0 bases and J by 5 bases; unmatched bases: 10. CDR3 DNA: TGCGCCAGCAGCTTGGAAGCATTAGCGGGTTATACCGGGGAGCTGTTTTTT. Its translation: CASSLEALAGYTGELFF.

The table lists this clonotype with many counts. The CDR3 nucleotides read TGTGCCAGCAGCTTCGCAGGGGCGGACGAGCCCCAGCATTTT. This codes for CASSFAGADEPQHF. The chain carries TRBV7-2 and TRBJ1-5; a possible D gene is TRBD1 (6 bases). With 3 bases removed from V and 8 bases from J, the gap between germline ends came to 14 bases. The CDR3 length is 14 residues. Germline loops: CDR1 SGHTA, CDR2 FQGNSA. Drawing the rest from reference TRBV7-2 and TRBJ1-5, the complete variable domain is GAGVSQSPSNKVTEKGKDVELRCDPISGHTALYWYRQSLGQGLEFLIYFQGNSAPDKSGLPSDRFSAERTGGSVSTLTIQRTQQEDSAVYLCASSFAGADEPQHFGDGTRLSIL.

The chain employs TRBV10-3 and TRBJ1-2, with 7 nucleotides matching TRBD1. CDR1 and CDR2 (germline): ENHRY, SYGVKD. The CDR3 sequence is 15 residues long. J gave up 0 bases and V 3 bases, and 4 bases lay outside the gene matches. The CDR3, as DNA: TGTGCCATCAGTGATGGGGGACAGACTAACTATGGCTACACCTTC. Residues: CAISDGGQTNYGYTF.

This clonotype has just a few counts. This rearrangement joins TRBV18 to TRBJ2-5; 7 bases are a match to TRBD2. Germline-derived CDR1 and CDR2 are KGHSH and LQKENI. The CDR3 length is 17 residues. With V trimmed by 5 bases and J by 5 bases, 17 bases remained unmatched. The CDR3 protein is CASSSFPGGRGSETQYF. Written as DNA, the CDR3 is TGTGCCAGCTCATCCTTTCCGGGGGGACGGGGCTCGGAGACCCAGTACTTC.

This clonotype was seen only a few times. CDR3 coding DNA: TGTGCCAGCAGTTCAACAGGGTCGGACTATGGCTACACCTTC. Amino acids: CASSSTGSDYGYTF. The V gene is TRBV25-1, the J gene TRBJ1-2, with D perhaps matching TRBD1 (6 bases). Trimming stripped 5 bases from V and 3 bases from J, with 13 bases between. This CDR3 is 14 amino acids long. CDR1 and CDR2 from the germline V gene are MGHDK and SYGVNS.

This clonotype has a handful of counts. V usage is TRBV4-1 and J usage is TRBJ2-7, with D maybe TRBD1 (6 bases). V lost 4 bases and J lost 5, with 12 bases in between. Germline lookup yields CDR1 MGHRA and CDR2 YSYEKL. The CDR3 length is 13 residues. This CDR3 reads CASSPYRENEQYF. DNA of the CDR3: TGCGCCAGCAGCCCGTACAGGGAGAACGAGCAGTACTTC.

The chain recombines TRBV2 with TRBJ2-2; 9 bases line up with TRBD1. Unmatched junction bases numbered 5, after V lost 9 bases and J lost 6 bases. The CDR3 spans 13 residues. Germline CDR1 is SNHLY and CDR2 is FYNNEI. CDR3 in amino acids: CASRDRVSGELFF. CDR3 DNA: TGTGCCAGTCGGGACAGGGTCTCCGGGGAGCTGTTTTTT.

This clonotype was found a few times. V is TRBV7-6 and J is TRBJ2-1, with D perhaps given as TRBD1 or TRBD2 (5 bases each). Germline-derived CDR1 and CDR2 are SGHVS and FNYEAQ. The CDR3 runs 14 residues. V lost 5 bases to trimming and J lost 8 bases, with 16 bases between them. CDR3 amino acids: CASSHLGVADEQFF. The CDR3 DNA follows: TGTGCCAGCAGCCACCTGGGGGTGGCCGATGAGCAGTTCTTC.

This clonotype showed up just a few times. V and J are TRBV10-3 and TRBJ1-1, with D uncertain. Trimming took 2 bases from V and 1 from J, leaving 5 bases between them. This CDR3 spans 13 amino acids. Germline V gene sequence: CDR1 ENHRY, CDR2 SYGVKD. CDR3 residues: CAISEEENTEAFF. In DNA form, the CDR3 reads TGTGCCATCAGTGAGGAGGAGAACACTGAAGCTTTCTTT.

The V gene is TRBV5-1, the J gene TRBJ2-7; TRBD1 or TRBD2 may be the D gene (5 bases each). Between the trimmed V and J ends, which lost 0 bases and 3 bases, there was a span of 16 bases. This CDR3 has 16 amino acids. The germline V gene encodes CDR1 SGHRS and CDR2 YFSETQ. CDR3 amino acids: CASSLGGDPRIYEQYF. CDR3 sequence (DNA): TGCGCCAGCAGCTTGGGAGGGGACCCCAGGATCTACGAGCAGTACTTC.

The rearrangement joins TRBV6-5 to TRBJ2-1; D perhaps matches TRBD2 (5 bases). V was trimmed by 6 bases and J by 0 bases, leaving 15 bases between them. The germline CDR1 and CDR2 sequences are MNHEY and SVGAGI. The CDR3 sequence is 16 residues long. In nucleotides, the CDR3 is TGTGCCAGCAGCCGCCGCCAGCGGCGCTCCTACAATGAGCAGTTCTTC. It yields the protein CASSRRQRRSYNEQFF.

This clonotype has just a few counts. The chain joins TRBV5-5 to TRBJ1-1; the D gene is possibly TRBD1 (5 bases). This CDR3 has 15 residues. V was clipped by 3 bases and J by 0 bases, with 12 bases between them. Germline assignment: CDR1 SGHKS and CDR2 YYEKEE (reference sequence). CDR3 amino acids: CASSSPTVMNTEAFF. The CDR3, as DNA: TGTGCCAGCAGCTCTCCGACAGTTATGAACACTGAAGCTTTCTTT. The full variable domain, completed using reference TRBV5-5 and TRBJ1-1, is DAGVTQSPTHLIKTRGQQVTLRCSPISGHKSVSWYQQVLGQGPQFIFQYYEKEERGRGNFPDRFSARQFPNYSSELNVNALLLGDSALYLCASSSPTVMNTEAFFGQGTRLTVV.

This chain uses TRBV5-4 with TRBJ2-5, with 14 bases identical to TRBD2. V lost 4 bases and J lost 0; bases outside the gene matches: 5. Germline V CDR1 and CDR2: SGHNT, YYREEE (reference sequence). This CDR3 is 17 amino acids long. The CDR3 spells CASSRRLAGGNQETQYF. The CDR3 nucleotides read TGTGCCAGCAGCCGAAGACTAGCGGGGGGGAACCAAGAGACCCAGTACTTC.

This clonotype was observed a handful of times. This chain joins TRBV5-1 and TRBJ1-2; 10 bases line up with TRBD1. CDR3 size: 15 residues. V lost 2 bases, J lost 7 bases, and 8 bases stayed unmatched. Germline lookup yields CDR1 SGHRS and CDR2 YFSETQ. The CDR3 sequence: CASSLDRGLSGGYTF. CDR3 DNA: TGCGCCAGCAGCTTAGACAGGGGGCTGAGCGGTGGCTACACCTTC.